Listed here is a single T cell receptor (beta chain). The antigen remains undetermined. Other DNA sequences within the sample encode an identical CDR3. The PCR had 60 Vbeta and 13 Jbeta primers. TCRdb's copy holds only in-frame clones and misses some; the assay was immunoSEQ multiplex PCR. The table records roughly 100,000 clones, roughly 82% of them present only once. This sample stems from a study of cytomegalovirus exposure and HLA in healthy donors. Study-wide results and caveats: On later analysis, the bulk of CMV-associated TCR beta chains appeared to be HLA-restricted.

The CDR3 totals 15 residues. The V segment lost 4 bases and the J segment 7 bases; nucleotides outside the gene matches: 7. Germline V gene lookup returns CDR1 SGHRS and CDR2 YFSETQ. This TCR derives from a man aged 50 or older in good health and CMV-seronegative. Sequenced input: PBMCs. The genes are TRBV5-1 and TRBJ2-1; 11 nucleotides agree with TRBD2. CDR3 nucleotide sequence: TGCGCCAGCAGCCTTACTAGCGGGGGAGGAAATGAGCAGTTCTTC. Translated: CASSLTSGGGNEQFF.